The entry that follows covers one T cell receptor (beta chain) sequence. The antigen is unknown. The data were obtained in a study of blood T cells in healthy people across ages. Whole-study results and caveats: There were more naive CD4+ cells and higher diversity in long-lived donors than in aged donors.

Germline V gene data show CDR1 as SGHTA and CDR2 as FQGNSA. V lost 5 bases, J lost 9 bases, and 17 bases lay in between. The CDR3 runs to 14 residues. The authors isolated at least 7 million PBMCs per sample. A J-beta primer mix and a sample-barcoded 5' primer were used in a second PCR of roughly 7 to 12 cycles. TCRdb re-called the 5' RACE reads through MiXCR, storing one row per CDR3 protein. The repertoire consists of more than 450,000 distinct CDR3 sequences, with roughly a quarter occurring once and the leading ten covering approximately 3.5%. The same sample was also studied in work on T cells of mothers and their children. In that study: A few healthy Caucasian mothers gave samples, and so did their six children. For cDNA synthesis, the complete extracted RNA was used (around 1.5 ug per 15 ul).

Sequencing was carried out using blood. This clonotype originated in a boy aged 2 to 9 in good health. The J gene is TRBJ2-1, the V gene TRBV7-2; no definite D call. As DNA, the CDR3 is TGTGCCAGCAGCCAGACCCTCTCGGTCAGTGAGCAGTTCTTC. Amino acid sequence: CASSQTLSVSEQFF.